A single sample is the source of the 5 T cell receptor beta chains below, sequenced in a study of PD-1 blockade in classical Hodgkin lymphoma (dated by TCRdb to the early 2020s). The library was produced with the immunoSEQ multiplex PCR assay. The source is immuneACCESS, and TCRdb retained only in-frame sequences with V and J called. Part of the clones is not carried over; for the studies checked, unresolved V genes explain less than half of this, and the remainder is unexplained. In all, the sample holds more than 55,000 clones, and approximately 90% of those were seen once. The top ten clonotypes cover around 5% of the sample. Interpreted using the paper, the time point label stands for: cycle 2 day 1 (C2D1) of nivolumab. All trial patients had relapsed after autologous stem cell transplantation, with cohorts A, B and C differing in prior brentuximab vedotin exposure. The sequencing here drew on peripheral blood mononuclear cells (PBMCs), taken before the second cycle of nivolumab. The receptors shown here come from a human donor with classical Hodgkin lymphoma.

J is TRBJ1-5 and V is TRBV19, with D uncertain. Trimming removed 4 bases from V and 0 bases from J, with 13 bases in between. Germline assignment: CDR1 LNHDA and CDR2 SQIVND (reference sequence). This CDR3 region has 16 residues. In DNA form, the CDR3 reads TGTGCCAGTAGTAACTGGGAGGACTATAGCAATCAGCCCCAGCATTTT. Translated, it gives CASSNWEDYSNQPQHF.

CDR3 DNA sequence: TGCGCCAGCAGCTTGGACCCACAGGGACAGCTCAATCAGCCCCAGCATTTT. Protein: CASSLDPQGQLNQPQHF. The chain recombines TRBV5-1 with TRBJ1-5; the match to TRBD1 covers 7 bases. The CDR3 loop spans 17 amino acids. V lost 0 bases and J lost 3; bases outside the gene matches: 9. Per germline, CDR1 SGHRS and CDR2 YFSETQ.

This chain connects TRBV6-6 to TRBJ2-3; 9 nucleotides line up with TRBD1. Germline V CDR1 and CDR2: MNHNY, SVGAGI (reference sequence). Losses at the gene ends were 6 bases for V and 4 bases for J; bases not matched to a gene: 8. There are 15 residues in the CDR3. CDR3 DNA: TGTGCCAGCAGACCTGGACAGGGGCAACCAGATACGCAGTATTTT. Residues: CASRPGQGQPDTQYF.

This rearrangement joins TRBV6-5 to TRBJ1-2; maybe TRBD1 (6 bases). The V and J ends lost 5 bases and 8 bases respectively, with 18 bases between them. CDR3 size: 14 residues. The germline V gene encodes CDR1 MNHEY and CDR2 SVGAGI. Here the CDR3 DNA reads TGTGCCAGCAGTATGTTTCCGGCAGGGGAAGGCTACACCTTC. As protein: CASSMFPAGEGYTF.

The chain is built from TRBV5-1 and TRBJ2-1, with 7 bases that match TRBD2. The CDR3 totals 14 residues. Germline trimming cut 6 bases from V and 7 bases from J; bases unmatched to any gene: 10. CDR1 and CDR2 (germline): SGHRS, YFSETQ. The CDR3 spells CASIGGGTGNEQFF. As DNA, the CDR3 is TGCGCCAGCATAGGCGGGGGAACGGGTAATGAGCAGTTCTTC. Full variable domain (remainder filled in from reference TRBV5-1 and TRBJ2-1): KAGVTQTPRYLIKTRGQQVTLSCSPISGHRSVSWYQQTPGQGLQFLFEYFSETQRNKGNFPGRFSGRQFSNSRSEMNVSTLELGDSALYLCASIGGGTGNEQFFGPGTRLTVL.